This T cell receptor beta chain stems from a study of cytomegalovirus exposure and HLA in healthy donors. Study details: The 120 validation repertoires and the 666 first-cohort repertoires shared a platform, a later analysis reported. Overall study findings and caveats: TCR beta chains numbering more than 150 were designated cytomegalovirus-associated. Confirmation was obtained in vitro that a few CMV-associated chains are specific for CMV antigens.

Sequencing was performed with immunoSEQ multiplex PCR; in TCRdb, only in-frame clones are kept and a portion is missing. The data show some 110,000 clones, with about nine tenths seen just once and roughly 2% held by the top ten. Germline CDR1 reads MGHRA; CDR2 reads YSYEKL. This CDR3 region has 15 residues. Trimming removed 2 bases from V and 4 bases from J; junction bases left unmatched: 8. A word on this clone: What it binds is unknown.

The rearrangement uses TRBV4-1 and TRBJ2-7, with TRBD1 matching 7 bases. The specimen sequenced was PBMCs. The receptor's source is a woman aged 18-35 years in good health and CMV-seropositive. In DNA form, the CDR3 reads TGCGCCAGCAGCCAAATTGAAGGGGGCGCTTACGAGCAGTACTTC. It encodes CASSQIEGGAYEQYF.